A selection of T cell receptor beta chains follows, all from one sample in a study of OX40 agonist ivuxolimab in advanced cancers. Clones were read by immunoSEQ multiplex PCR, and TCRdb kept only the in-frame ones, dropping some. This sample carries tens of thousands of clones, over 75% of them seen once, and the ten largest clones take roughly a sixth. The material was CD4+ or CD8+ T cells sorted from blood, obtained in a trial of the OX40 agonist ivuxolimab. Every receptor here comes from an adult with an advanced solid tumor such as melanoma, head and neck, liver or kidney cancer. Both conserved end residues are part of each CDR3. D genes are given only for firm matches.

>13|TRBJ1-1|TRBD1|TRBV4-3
TGCGCCAGCAGCGACAGGGCGGGCACTGAAGCTTTCTTT
CASSDRAGTEAFF
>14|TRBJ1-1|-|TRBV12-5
TGTGCTAGTGGCTGGTGGGCAGGGAGGACTGAAGCTTTCTTT
CASGWWAGRTEAFF
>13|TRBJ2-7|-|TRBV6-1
TGTGCCAGCAGTGAAAGGCAGCCCTACGAGCAGTACTTC
CASSERQPYEQYF
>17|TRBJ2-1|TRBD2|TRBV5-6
TGTGCCAGCGCCTGGGGCACTAGCGGGGTGTCCTACAATGAGCAGTTCTTC
CASAWGTSGVSYNEQFF
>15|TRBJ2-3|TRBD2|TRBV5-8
TGTGCCAGCAGTTTGACTGGACTAGCGGGAGATACGCAGTATTTT
CASSLTGLAGDTQYF
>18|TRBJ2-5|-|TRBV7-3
TGTGCCAGCAGCCCCACACGACAGCCCACTGACAACCAAGAGACCCAGTACTTC
CASSPTRQPTDNQETQYF
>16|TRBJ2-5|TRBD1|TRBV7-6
TGTGCCAGCAGCTTCCCAACAGGGGGATTAATAGAGACCCAGTACTTC
CASSFPTGGLIETQYF
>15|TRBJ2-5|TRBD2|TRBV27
TGTGCCAGCAGTTCACTAGCGGGGGGACAAGAGACCCAGTACTTC
CASSSLAGGQETQYF
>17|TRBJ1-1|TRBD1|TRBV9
TGTGCCAGCAGCCCCACCGCGACAGGGAGGACAAACACTGAAGCTTTCTTT
CASSPTATGRTNTEAFF
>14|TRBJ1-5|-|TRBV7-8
TGTGCCAGCAGCTTAGGGCGGGGACTTGAGCCCCAGCATTTT
CASSLGRGLEPQHF
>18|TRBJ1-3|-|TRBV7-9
TGTGCCAGCAGCTTAGATTCCGGGGCCCCACTCTCTGGAAACACCATATATTTT
CASSLDSGAPLSGNTIYF
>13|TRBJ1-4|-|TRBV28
TGTGCCAGCAGTTTAGGGGAAACGAGGGAACTGTTTTTT
CASSLGETRELFF
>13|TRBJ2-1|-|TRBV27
TGTGCCAGCGCACCAGCGCCGTACAATGAGCAGTTCTTC
CASAPAPYNEQFF
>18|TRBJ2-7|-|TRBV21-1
TGTGCCAGCAGCATTAATTCTAGCGGGGGGCCTTGTTGCAACGAGCAGTACTTC
CASSINSSGGPCCNEQYF